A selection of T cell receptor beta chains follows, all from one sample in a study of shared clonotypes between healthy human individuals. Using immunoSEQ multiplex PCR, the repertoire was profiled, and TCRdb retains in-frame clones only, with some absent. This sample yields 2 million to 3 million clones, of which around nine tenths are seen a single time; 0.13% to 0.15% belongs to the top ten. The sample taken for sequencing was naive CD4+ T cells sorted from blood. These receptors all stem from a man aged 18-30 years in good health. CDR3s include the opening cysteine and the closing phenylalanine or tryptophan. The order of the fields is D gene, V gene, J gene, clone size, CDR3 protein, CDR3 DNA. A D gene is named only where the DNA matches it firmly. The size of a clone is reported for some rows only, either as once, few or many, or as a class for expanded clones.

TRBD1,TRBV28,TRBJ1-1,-,CASRSGTENTEAFF,TGTGCCAGCAGATCCGGGACAGAGAACACTGAAGCTTTCTTT
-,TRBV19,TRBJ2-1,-,CASSKDSGEQFF,TGTGCCAGTAGTAAGGATTCAGGTGAGCAGTTCTTC
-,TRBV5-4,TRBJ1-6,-,CASSLPDSPLHF,TGTGCCAGCAGCCTTCCGGATTCACCCCTCCACTTT
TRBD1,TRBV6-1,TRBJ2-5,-,CASFSGGETQYF,TGTGCCAGCTTCTCAGGGGGTGAGACCCAGTACTTC
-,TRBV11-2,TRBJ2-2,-,CASSTLASGELFF,TGTGCCAGCAGCACCCTGGCAAGTGGGGAGCTGTTTTTT
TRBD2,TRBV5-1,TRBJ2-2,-,CASSTTRLAGLTNTGELFF,TGCGCCAGCAGCACGACCCGACTAGCGGGCCTCACGAACACCGGGGAGCTGTTTTTT
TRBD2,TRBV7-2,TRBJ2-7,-,CASSFPRTSGIGEQYF,TGTGCCAGCAGCTTTCCTCGGACTAGCGGGATAGGCGAGCAGTACTTC
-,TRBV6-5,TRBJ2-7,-,CASSSLDKGYEQYF,TGTGCCAGCAGTTCCCTGGACAAAGGCTACGAGCAGTACTTC
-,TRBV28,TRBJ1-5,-,CASSHLGTSNQPQHF,TGTGCCAGCAGTCATCTAGGGACCAGCAATCAGCCCCAGCATTTT
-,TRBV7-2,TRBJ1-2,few,CASSLAAAYGYTF,TGTGCCAGCAGCTTAGCCGCAGCCTATGGCTACACCTTC
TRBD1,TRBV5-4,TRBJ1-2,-,CASSLDQGVNYGYTF,TGTGCCAGCAGCCTAGACCAGGGGGTTAACTATGGCTACACCTTC
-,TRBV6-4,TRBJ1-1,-,CASSKEAGAMYTEAFF,TGTGCCAGCTCCAAAGAGGCAGGGGCTATGTACACTGAAGCTTTCTTT
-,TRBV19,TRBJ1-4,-,CASSIDRGTTNEKLFF,TGTGCCAGTAGTATAGATCGGGGAACAACTAATGAAAAACTGTTTTTT
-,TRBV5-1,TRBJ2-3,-,CASSSTREERTDTQYF,TGCGCCAGCAGCTCCACTCGAGAAGAACGCACAGATACGCAGTATTTT
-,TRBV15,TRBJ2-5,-,CATSRDLGQPQETQYF,TGTGCCACCAGCAGAGATTTGGGCCAGCCGCAAGAGACCCAGTACTTC
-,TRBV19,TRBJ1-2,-,CASSSLQNWDYGYTF,TGTGCCAGTAGCTCGCTTCAAAATTGGGACTATGGCTACACCTTC
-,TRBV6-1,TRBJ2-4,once,CASSGFITAKNIQYF,TGTGCCAGCAGTGGGTTTATAACAGCCAAAAACATTCAGTACTTC
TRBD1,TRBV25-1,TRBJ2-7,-,CASSEFLGTGTYEQYF,TGTGCCAGCAGTGAATTCCTAGGGACAGGAACCTACGAGCAGTACTTC
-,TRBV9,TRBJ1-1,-,CASSVQGTGNTEAFF,TGTGCCAGCAGCGTACAGGGAACCGGGAACACTGAAGCTTTCTTT
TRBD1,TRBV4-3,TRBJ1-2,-,CASSQESPLYTGGNYGYTF,TGCGCCAGCAGCCAAGAATCCCCCCTATATACAGGGGGGAACTATGGCTACACCTTC
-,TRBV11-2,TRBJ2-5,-,CASSPQGGKGAGKTQYF,TGTGCCAGCAGCCCCCAGGGCGGGAAGGGGGCGGGAAAGACCCAGTACTTC
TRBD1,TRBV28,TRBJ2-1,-,CASSITGQGAVGEQFF,TGTGCCAGCAGTATCACCGGACAGGGGGCTGTGGGTGAGCAGTTCTTC
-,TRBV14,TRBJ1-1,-,CASSQDAWGRVNTEAFF,TGTGCCAGCAGCCAAGATGCGTGGGGGCGGGTGAACACTGAAGCTTTCTTT
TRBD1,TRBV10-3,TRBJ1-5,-,CAISEDRGGQPQHF,TGTGCCATCAGTGAAGACAGGGGAGGCCAGCCCCAGCATTTT
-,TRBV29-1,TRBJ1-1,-,CSVFSEGGETEAFF,TGCAGCGTTTTTTCAGAGGGGGGGGAGACTGAAGCTTTCTTT
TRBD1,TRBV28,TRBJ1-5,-,CASSLSGTGADQPQHF,TGTGCCAGCAGTTTATCCGGGACAGGGGCGGACCAGCCCCAGCATTTT
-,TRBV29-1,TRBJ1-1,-,CSVDNGWNTEAFF,TGCAGCGTTGACAACGGGTGGAACACTGAAGCTTTCTTT
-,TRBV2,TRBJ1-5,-,CASAGINQPQHF,TGTGCCAGCGCTGGCATCAATCAGCCCCAGCATTTT
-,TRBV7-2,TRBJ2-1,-,CASSLVGGSYNEQFF,TGTGCCAGCAGCTTAGTCGGGGGATCCTACAATGAGCAGTTCTTC
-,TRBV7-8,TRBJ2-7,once,CASSRENRGTNYEQYF,TGTGCCAGCAGCAGAGAGAACAGGGGGACTAACTACGAGCAGTACTTC
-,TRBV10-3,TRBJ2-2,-,CAIGPGAYTGELFF,TGTGCCATTGGGCCAGGGGCCTACACCGGGGAGCTGTTTTTT
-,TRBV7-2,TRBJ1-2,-,CASSQDGSYGYTF,TGTGCCAGCAGCCAGGACGGAAGCTATGGCTACACCTTC
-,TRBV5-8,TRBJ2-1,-,CASSPDRYNEQFF,TGTGCCAGCAGTCCGGACAGATACAATGAGCAGTTCTTC
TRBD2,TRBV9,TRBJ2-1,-,CASSDDRSGGNYNEQFF,TGTGCCAGCAGCGATGACCGGAGCGGGGGGAACTACAATGAGCAGTTCTTC
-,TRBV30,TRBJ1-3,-,CAWSALSGGTIYF,TGTGCCTGGAGCGCCCTAAGTGGTGGCACCATATATTTT
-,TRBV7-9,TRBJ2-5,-,CASNLGGAGYQETQYF,TGTGCCAGCAACCTGGGCGGAGCAGGGTACCAAGAGACCCAGTACTTC
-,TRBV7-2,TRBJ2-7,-,CASSLAREWPYEQYF,TGTGCCAGCAGCTTAGCACGGGAGTGGCCCTACGAGCAGTACTTC
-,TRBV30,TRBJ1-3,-,CACPPASGNTIYF,TGTGCCTGCCCCCCGGCTTCCGGAAACACCATATATTTT
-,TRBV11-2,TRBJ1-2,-,CASSLDGRVLGYTF,TGTGCCAGCAGCTTAGATGGGCGGGTTCTTGGCTACACCTTC
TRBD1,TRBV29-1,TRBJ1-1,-,CSWIRPQGQKAEAFF,TGCAGTTGGATTAGGCCACAGGGGCAAAAAGCTGAAGCTTTCTTT
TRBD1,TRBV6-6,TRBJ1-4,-,CASRQGQGNEKLFF,TGTGCCAGCAGACAGGGACAGGGGAATGAAAAACTGTTTTTT
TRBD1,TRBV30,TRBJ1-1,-,CAWNMGQVLMNTEAFF,TGTGCCTGGAATATGGGACAGGTTTTAATGAACACTGAAGCTTTCTTT
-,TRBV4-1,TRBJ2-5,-,CASSQDRYRETQYF,TGCGCCAGCAGCCAAGATCGGTACAGAGAGACCCAGTACTTC
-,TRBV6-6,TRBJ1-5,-,CASSLTDQPQHF,TGTGCCAGCAGCCTGACGGATCAGCCCCAGCATTTT
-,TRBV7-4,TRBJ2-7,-,CASTSWDPDYEQYF,TGTGCCAGCACATCCTGGGACCCAGACTACGAGCAGTACTTC
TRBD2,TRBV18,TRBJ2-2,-,CASSPLAGSNTGELFF,TGTGCCAGCTCACCCCTAGCGGGGAGCAACACCGGGGAGCTGTTTTTT
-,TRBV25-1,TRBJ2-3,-,CASSSGLSSTDTQYF,TGTGCCAGCAGCAGTGGTCTGTCTAGCACAGATACGCAGTATTTT
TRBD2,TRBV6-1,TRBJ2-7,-,CASTPETGGSYEQYF,TGTGCCAGCACCCCCGAAACGGGGGGCTCCTACGAGCAGTACTTC